Listed below are T cell receptor beta chains from one sample, sequenced in a study of T-cell reconstitution after alpha-beta-depleted transplantation in children. TCRdb re-derived calls from the PCR reads in MiXCR, one entry per CDR3 protein. The table lists about 420,000 distinct CDR3 sequences, 15% to 20% of them singletons. The specimen comprised PBMCs, mostly from graft donor cells, sampled 360 days after TCRalphabeta/CD19-depleted stem cell transplant. These receptors came from a boy younger than two who had a stem cell transplant for Wiskott-Aldrich syndrome, so the T cells may come from the graft donor. CDR3s include the opening cysteine and the closing phenylalanine or tryptophan. Each record gives: clone size, D gene, J gene, V gene, CDR3 protein, CDR3 DNA. A D gene is named only where the DNA matches it firmly. For some rows the clone size is stated as once, few or many, or as a class when expanded; others skip it.

>many|NA|TRBJ2-7|TRBV5-1
CASSLAGRSYEQYF
TGCGCCAGCAGCTTGGCCGGACGGTCCTACGAGCAGTACTTC
>NA|TRBD2|TRBJ2-1|TRBV3-1
CASSQDRGGSDDNEQFF
TGTGCCAGCAGCCAAGATCGGGGCGGGAGCGATGACAATGAGCAGTTCTTC
>NA|TRBD1|TRBJ2-7|TRBV18
CASSHRGLEQYF
TGTGCCAGCTCACACAGGGGGCTCGAGCAGTACTTC
>many|TRBD2|TRBJ2-1|TRBV11-3
CASSQIAGGIDEQFF
TGTGCCAGCAGCCAAATAGCGGGAGGAATTGATGAGCAGTTCTTC
>many|NA|TRBJ1-1|TRBV25-1
CASSRQMNTEAFF
TGTGCCAGCAGTAGACAGATGAACACTGAAGCTTTCTTT
>NA|TRBD1|TRBJ2-5|TRBV5-5
CASSPKRTGLWETQYF
TGTGCCAGCAGCCCAAAAAGGACAGGGCTTTGGGAGACCCAGTACTTC
>few|TRBD1|TRBJ2-5|TRBV10-3
CATRDRERGETQYF
TGTGCCACCCGGGACAGGGAAAGAGGAGAGACCCAGTACTTC
>NA|NA|TRBJ2-7|TRBV11-2
CASRKSTGRSYEQYF
TGTGCCAGCAGAAAATCGACAGGTCGCTCCTACGAGCAGTACTTC
>NA|NA|TRBJ2-7|TRBV12-3/TRBV12-4
CASSPGPFEQYF
TGTGCCAGCAGCCCCGGACCCTTTGAGCAGTACTTC
>few|TRBD1|TRBJ2-5|TRBV7-9
CASSSTGNKETQYF
TGTGCCAGCAGCTCGACAGGGAATAAAGAGACCCAGTACTTC
>NA|TRBD2|TRBJ2-1|TRBV15
CATSRDPKFEAGLAYNEQFF
TGTGCCACCAGCAGAGATCCTAAGTTTGAAGCGGGACTAGCATACAATGAGCAGTTCTTC
>NA|TRBD2|TRBJ2-1|TRBV12-3/TRBV12-4
CASSHPGLAGNEQFF
TGTGCCAGCAGCCATCCGGGACTAGCAGGCAATGAGCAGTTCTTC
>NA|TRBD1|TRBJ1-2|TRBV12-3/TRBV12-4
CASRLNRGRNGYTF
TGTGCCAGCAGATTGAACAGGGGGCGGAATGGCTACACCTTC
>NA|NA|TRBJ2-1|TRBV5-1
CASSSKPPADEQFF
TGCGCCAGCAGCTCCAAACCGCCCGCGGATGAGCAGTTCTTC
>NA|NA|TRBJ2-7|TRBV14
CASSQTQRQYF
TGTGCCAGCAGCCAAACGCAGCGGCAGTACTTC
>few|TRBD1|TRBJ2-7|TRBV7-9
CASMVAGGFEQYF
TGTGCCAGCATGGTGGCAGGGGGTTTCGAGCAGTACTTC
>few|NA|TRBJ2-2|TRBV5-1
CASSRDSSAGELFF
TGCGCCAGCAGCCGGGACTCCTCGGCCGGGGAGCTGTTTTTT
>few|NA|TRBJ2-3|TRBV18
CASSPLFRRGTDTQYF
TGTGCCAGCTCACCACTGTTCAGGAGGGGGACAGATACGCAGTATTTT
>NA|TRBD1|TRBJ2-7|TRBV25-1
CASSGPGQGWDEQYF
TGTGCCAGCAGTGGCCCGGGACAGGGGTGGGACGAGCAGTACTTC
>NA|NA|TRBJ2-5|TRBV20-1
CSARDSLDPMYQETQYF
TGCAGTGCTAGAGATTCGTTAGATCCTATGTACCAAGAGACCCAGTACTTC
>NA|NA|TRBJ2-1|TRBV7-6
CASSFRLGQGSYNEQFF
TGTGCCAGCAGCTTCCGTCTGGGACAAGGCTCCTACAATGAGCAGTTCTTC
>NA|NA|TRBJ2-1|TRBV29-1
CSAGPYNEQFF
TGCAGCGCGGGACCTTACAATGAGCAGTTCTTC
>few|NA|TRBJ2-7|TRBV29-1
CSVISLHYEQYF
TGCAGCGTTATAAGTCTCCACTACGAGCAGTACTTC
>few|NA|TRBJ1-1|TRBV20-1
CSARGGGPSTEAFF
TGCAGTGCTAGAGGGGGAGGGCCAAGCACTGAAGCTTTCTTT
>NA|NA|TRBJ1-5|TRBV7-8
CASSYGFGGNQPQHF
TGTGCCAGCAGCTATGGCTTCGGGGGCAATCAGCCCCAGCATTTT
>NA|NA|TRBJ2-7|TRBV3-1
CASSRGNYEQYF
TGTGCCAGCAGCCGCGGGAACTACGAGCAGTACTTC
>few|NA|TRBJ2-7|TRBV27
CASWPFDRPPYEQYF
TGTGCCAGCTGGCCCTTTGACAGGCCCCCCTACGAGCAGTACTTC
>NA|NA|TRBJ2-5|TRBV6-2/TRBV6-3
CASNNGEETQYF
TGTGCCAGCAATAACGGGGAAGAGACCCAGTACTTC
>few|TRBD2|TRBJ2-3|TRBV4-1
CASSQLPSVASGDSDTQYF
TGCGCCAGCAGCCAACTCCCATCCGTGGCTAGCGGGGACTCAGATACGCAGTATTTT
>few|NA|TRBJ2-2|TRBV12-3/TRBV12-4
CASWTQTVSGELFF
TGTGCCAGCTGGACACAAACCGTCAGCGGGGAGCTGTTTTTT
>few|NA|TRBJ2-6|TRBV5-6
CASSLGVLRRAEGRANVLTF
TGTGCCAGCAGCTTGGGAGTCTTACGCAGGGCTGAAGGTAGGGCCAACGTCCTGACTTTC
>NA|NA|TRBJ2-1|TRBV24-1
CATSDLRGSSYNEQFF
TGTGCCACCAGTGATTTACGAGGGAGCTCCTACAATGAGCAGTTCTTC
>few|TRBD2|TRBJ2-1|TRBV12-3/TRBV12-4
CASSFELADYNEQFF
TGTGCCAGCAGTTTTGAACTAGCGGACTACAATGAGCAGTTCTTC
>NA|TRBD2|TRBJ2-7|TRBV7-2
CASSARPPGLDIYEQYF
TGTGCCAGCAGCGCCAGACCCCCGGGACTAGATATATACGAGCAGTACTTC
>few|NA|TRBJ2-7|TRBV2
CASNDGAGSYEQYF
TGTGCCAGCAATGACGGGGCTGGCTCCTACGAGCAGTACTTC
>NA|TRBD2|TRBJ2-1|TRBV7-9
CASSLLAGASEQFF
TGTGCCAGCAGCTTGCTAGCGGGAGCCTCTGAGCAGTTCTTC
>NA|NA|TRBJ1-3|TRBV7-2
CASRSRTVSGNTIYF
TGTGCCAGCAGGTCAAGGACAGTTAGCGGAAACACCATATATTTT
>NA|TRBD2|TRBJ2-2|TRBV5-1
CASSLLGTSVGGELFF
TGCGCCAGCAGCTTACTTGGGACTAGCGTTGGCGGGGAGCTGTTTTTT
>few|NA|TRBJ1-1|TRBV5-1
CASSAYRRNTEAFF
TGCGCCAGCAGCGCCTACAGGCGAAACACTGAAGCTTTCTTT
>few|TRBD2|TRBJ2-5|TRBV5-1
CASSLGGLAGQETQYF
TGCGCCAGCAGCTTGGGGGGACTAGCGGGACAAGAGACCCAGTACTTC
>few|TRBD1|TRBJ1-2|TRBV12-3/TRBV12-4
CASSLGSYRGNYGYTF
TGTGCCAGCAGTTTAGGATCGTACAGGGGGAACTATGGCTACACCTTC
>NA|TRBD1|TRBJ2-7|TRBV11-1
CASPDGAGQGDYLPLPQYF
TGTGCCAGCCCCGACGGCGCGGGACAGGGGGACTACCTACCGTTGCCCCAGTACTTC
>few|TRBD1|TRBJ2-7|TRBV7-9
CASSSNRGGKRYEQYF
TGTGCCAGCAGCTCGAACAGGGGTGGGAAGCGCTACGAGCAGTACTTC
>NA|TRBD2|TRBJ2-7|TRBV20-1
CSARGTSGGRYEQYF
TGCAGTGCTAGAGGGACTAGCGGGGGTCGCTACGAGCAGTACTTC
>few|NA|TRBJ2-5|TRBV12-3/TRBV12-4
CASSLDGNQETQYF
TGTGCCAGCAGTTTGGACGGCAACCAAGAGACCCAGTACTTC
>NA|NA|TRBJ2-1|TRBV7-2
CASSAFRIVSYNEQFF
TGTGCCAGCAGCGCCTTCAGGATAGTCTCCTACAATGAGCAGTTCTTC
>few|TRBD1|TRBJ1-1|TRBV27
CASSWTGEHTEAFF
TGTGCCAGCAGTTGGACAGGGGAGCATACTGAAGCTTTCTTT
>NA|NA|TRBJ2-7|TRBV4-3
CASSQDGSGSYEQYF
TGCGCCAGCAGCCAAGACGGGAGTGGCTCCTACGAGCAGTACTTC
>NA|TRBD2|TRBJ2-1|TRBV11-2
CASSLLQTSISSYNEQFF
TGTGCCAGCAGCTTACTTCAGACTAGCATTAGCTCCTACAATGAGCAGTTCTTC
>NA|NA|TRBJ2-7|TRBV7-2
CASSLQGWAFYEQYF
TGTGCCAGCAGCTTACAGGGGTGGGCCTTCTACGAGCAGTACTTC
>NA|NA|TRBJ2-2|TRBV11-1
CASSLTWGTLLNTGELFF
TGTGCCAGCAGCTTAACATGGGGAACGCTACTCAACACCGGGGAGCTGTTTTTT